A selection of T cell receptor beta chains follows, all from one sample in a study of type 1 regulatory T cells. These receptors' antigens are unknown. TCRdb fed the reads into MiXCR, producing one record per CDR3 protein. The data show about 60,000 distinct CDR3 sequences, roughly 60% seen once. Sequenced: cultured non-Tr1 T cells, either the whole culture or a sorted T cell fraction (not recorded which). These receptors came from a human donor in good health. Both conserved end residues are part of each CDR3. Fields, in order: clone size, J gene, D gene, V gene, CDR3 DNA, CDR3 protein. A D gene is named only where the DNA matches it firmly. Size is stated for part of the rows, as once, few or many counts, or as a class when the clone is expanded.

abundance: few; j_gene: TRBJ2-7; d_gene: TRBD2; v_gene: TRBV6-2/TRBV6-3; CDR3nt: TGTGCCAGCAGTCCGGGGAGGGAACTCGAGCAGTACTTC; CDR3aa: CASSPGRELEQYF
abundance: few; j_gene: TRBJ2-5; d_gene: NA; v_gene: TRBV7-2; CDR3nt: TGTGCCAGCAGCTTAGGGGTCGGGATCCAAGAGACCCAGTACTTC; CDR3aa: CASSLGVGIQETQYF
abundance: NA; j_gene: TRBJ2-1; d_gene: TRBD2; v_gene: TRBV24-1; CDR3nt: TGTGCCACCAGTGATACGGGACTAGCGGACTACAATGAGCAGTTCTTC; CDR3aa: CATSDTGLADYNEQFF
abundance: NA; j_gene: TRBJ2-7; d_gene: NA; v_gene: TRBV20-1; CDR3nt: TGCAGTGCTAGACCTCCGACTAGGGGTGGCTACGAGCAGTACTTC; CDR3aa: CSARPPTRGGYEQYF
abundance: NA; j_gene: TRBJ2-7; d_gene: TRBD1; v_gene: TRBV11-2; CDR3nt: TGTGCCAGCAGCGAGGGACAGGGATTCTACGAGCAGTACTTC; CDR3aa: CASSEGQGFYEQYF
abundance: NA; j_gene: TRBJ1-6; d_gene: NA; v_gene: TRBV19; CDR3nt: TGTGCCAGTAGTTCGGGCGATAATTCACCCCTCCACTTT; CDR3aa: CASSSGDNSPLHF
abundance: NA; j_gene: TRBJ1-1; d_gene: NA; v_gene: TRBV5-4; CDR3nt: TGTGCCAGCAGCTTGTCTAACGGGGGGAACACTGAAGCTTTCTTT; CDR3aa: CASSLSNGGNTEAFF
abundance: few; j_gene: TRBJ2-5; d_gene: NA; v_gene: TRBV5-1; CDR3nt: TGCGCCAGCAGCTTGGGGCAGGACCGGGGAGACCAGTACTTC; CDR3aa: CASSLGQDRGDQYF
abundance: NA; j_gene: TRBJ2-3; d_gene: TRBD1; v_gene: TRBV18; CDR3nt: TGTGCCAGCTCACGGGACAGGGGGCAGTCAGATACGCAGTATTTT; CDR3aa: CASSRDRGQSDTQYF
abundance: NA; j_gene: TRBJ2-1; d_gene: NA; v_gene: TRBV7-2; CDR3nt: TGTGCCAGCAGCAAAGCAGGGACGAGCTCCTACAATGAGCAGTTCTTC; CDR3aa: CASSKAGTSSYNEQFF
abundance: NA; j_gene: TRBJ1-5; d_gene: NA; v_gene: TRBV6-2/TRBV6-3; CDR3nt: TGTGCCAGCAGTCAGCATTATCAGCCCCAGCATTTT; CDR3aa: CASSQHYQPQHF
abundance: once; j_gene: TRBJ2-5; d_gene: TRBD1; v_gene: TRBV4-2; CDR3nt: TGTGCCAGCAGCGACCCCCAGGGGGCGGAGACCCAGTACTTC; CDR3aa: CASSDPQGAETQYF
abundance: NA; j_gene: TRBJ2-3; d_gene: NA; v_gene: TRBV7-3; CDR3nt: TGTGCCAGCAGCCCTAGCGGCACAGATACGCAGTATTTT; CDR3aa: CASSPSGTDTQYF
abundance: NA; j_gene: TRBJ2-1; d_gene: NA; v_gene: TRBV6-2/TRBV6-3; CDR3nt: TGTGCCAGCAGTTATTTTCTAGAGCAGTTCTTC; CDR3aa: CASSYFLEQFF
abundance: NA; j_gene: TRBJ1-1; d_gene: NA; v_gene: TRBV27; CDR3nt: TGTGCCAGCAGTTTTGGGGTTTCGAACACTGAAGCTTTCTTT; CDR3aa: CASSFGVSNTEAFF
abundance: NA; j_gene: TRBJ1-2; d_gene: TRBD1; v_gene: TRBV9; CDR3nt: TGTGCCAGCAGCGTAGCTTGGGGACAGGGAAGGTATGGCTACACCTTC; CDR3aa: CASSVAWGQGRYGYTF
abundance: NA; j_gene: TRBJ2-1; d_gene: NA; v_gene: TRBV21-1; CDR3nt: TGTGCCAGCAGCAAAATTAGCGGGACAAAGCAGTTCTTC; CDR3aa: CASSKISGTKQFF
abundance: once; j_gene: TRBJ1-6; d_gene: TRBD1; v_gene: TRBV12-3/TRBV12-4; CDR3nt: TGTGCCAGCAGTTTACGAGGGGGCGATAATTCACCCCTCCACTTT; CDR3aa: CASSLRGGDNSPLHF
abundance: NA; j_gene: TRBJ2-4; d_gene: NA; v_gene: TRBV14; CDR3nt: TGTGCCAGCAGCCAAGATACCCTAAACATTCAGTACTTC; CDR3aa: CASSQDTLNIQYF
abundance: NA; j_gene: TRBJ1-1; d_gene: NA; v_gene: TRBV2; CDR3nt: TGTGCCACCGAAACCATGAACACTGAAGCTTTCTTT; CDR3aa: CATETMNTEAFF
abundance: NA; j_gene: TRBJ1-2; d_gene: NA; v_gene: TRBV10-3; CDR3nt: TGTGCCATCAGCGAGGACAGCCGCTATGGCTACACCTTC; CDR3aa: CAISEDSRYGYTF
abundance: medium-sized; j_gene: TRBJ2-3; d_gene: TRBD1; v_gene: TRBV5-1; CDR3nt: TGCGCCGTCGGGACAGGCTCTAGCACAGATACGCAGTATTTT; CDR3aa: CAVGTGSSTDTQYF
abundance: NA; j_gene: TRBJ1-2; d_gene: TRBD1; v_gene: TRBV3-1; CDR3nt: TGTGCCAGCAGCAAAGATGGGACAGGACAGAACTATGGCTACACCTTC; CDR3aa: CASSKDGTGQNYGYTF
abundance: NA; j_gene: TRBJ2-1; d_gene: TRBD1; v_gene: TRBV6-2/TRBV6-3; CDR3nt: TGTGCCAGCAGTTACTGGCCTAGGGACAGCTCCTACAATGAGCAGTTCTTC; CDR3aa: CASSYWPRDSSYNEQFF
abundance: NA; j_gene: TRBJ2-5; d_gene: NA; v_gene: TRBV5-1; CDR3nt: TGCGCCAGCAGCTTTGGGGACGAGACCCAGTACTTC; CDR3aa: CASSFGDETQYF
abundance: few; j_gene: TRBJ1-3; d_gene: NA; v_gene: TRBV7-2; CDR3nt: TGTGCCAGCAGCTCGGGGCCAGGGAAGACCATATATTTT; CDR3aa: CASSSGPGKTIYF
abundance: NA; j_gene: TRBJ2-2; d_gene: NA; v_gene: TRBV28; CDR3nt: TGTGCCAGCAGTATCCGATACAGGGTTGGCACCGGGGAGCTGTTTTTT; CDR3aa: CASSIRYRVGTGELFF
abundance: NA; j_gene: TRBJ1-6; d_gene: TRBD1; v_gene: TRBV30; CDR3nt: TGTGCCTGGAGTGTACAAGGGGGCAATTCACCCCTCCACTTT; CDR3aa: CAWSVQGGNSPLHF
abundance: NA; j_gene: TRBJ2-1; d_gene: TRBD2; v_gene: TRBV24-1; CDR3nt: TGTGCCACCTCCCTAGCGGAGACGAGCTCCTACAATGAGCAGTTCTTC; CDR3aa: CATSLAETSSYNEQFF